This entry is about one T cell receptor beta chain. What it binds is unknown. Libraries for TCR beta were made by quantitative 5'-RACE with molecular barcodes. TCRdb reprocessed the 5' RACE reads with MiXCR, giving one entry per CDR3 protein. The table lists around 250,000 distinct CDR3 sequences, under 20% of them singletons. This specimen belongs to a study of CD8 T cells in ankylosing spondylitis. In germline, CDR1 is SGHRS, CDR2 YFSETQ. Trimming at V came to 2 bases and at J to 4 bases, leaving 5 bases not matched to a gene. This CDR3 has 16 amino acids. Study results and limitations: Matched synovial fluid from ankylosing spondylitis patients was reported to be enriched for disease-linked clones. A motif of under 10 highly homologous TCR beta variants was seen as apparently characteristic of ankylosing spondylitis blood.

The TCR originated in a male donor with ankylosing spondylitis or in good health (not recorded which). Sequencing was done on a sample of blood, either unsorted or a sorted T cell fraction (not recorded which). The V and J genes are TRBV5-1 and TRBJ2-1; TRBD1 agrees at 11 bases. The CDR3 DNA reads TGCGCCAGCAGCTTCACCGGGACAGGGGGTTACAATGAGCAGTTCTTC. Translation gives CASSFTGTGGYNEQFF.